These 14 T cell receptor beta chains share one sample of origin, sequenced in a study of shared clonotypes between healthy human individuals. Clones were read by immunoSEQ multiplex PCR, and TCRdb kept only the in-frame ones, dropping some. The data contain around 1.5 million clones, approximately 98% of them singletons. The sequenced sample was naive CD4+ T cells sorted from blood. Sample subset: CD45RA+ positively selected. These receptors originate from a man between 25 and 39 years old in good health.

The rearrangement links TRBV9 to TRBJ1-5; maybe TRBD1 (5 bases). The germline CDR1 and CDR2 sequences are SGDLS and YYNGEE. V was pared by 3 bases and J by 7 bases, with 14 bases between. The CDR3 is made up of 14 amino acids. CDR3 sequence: CASSGPGPAQPQHF. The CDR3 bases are TGTGCCAGCAGCGGACCGGGACCGGCGCAGCCCCAGCATTTT.

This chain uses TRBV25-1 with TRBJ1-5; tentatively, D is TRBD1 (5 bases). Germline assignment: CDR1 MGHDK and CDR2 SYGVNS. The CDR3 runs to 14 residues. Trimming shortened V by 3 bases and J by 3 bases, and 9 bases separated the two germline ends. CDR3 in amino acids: CASSEGQANQPQHF. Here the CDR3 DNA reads TGTGCCAGCAGTGAGGGGCAGGCCAATCAGCCCCAGCATTTT.

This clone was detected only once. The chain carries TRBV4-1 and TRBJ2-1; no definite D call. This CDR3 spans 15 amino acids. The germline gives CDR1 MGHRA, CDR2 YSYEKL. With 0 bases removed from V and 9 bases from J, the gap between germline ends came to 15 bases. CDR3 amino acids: CASSQDLFTLGEQFF. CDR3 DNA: TGCGCCAGCAGCCAAGATCTTTTTACCTTAGGTGAGCAGTTCTTC.

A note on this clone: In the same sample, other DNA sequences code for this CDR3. The CDR3 sequence: CASSLLGANQPQHF. The CDR3 region has the DNA TGTGCCAGCAGTTTATTGGGCGCGAATCAGCCCCAGCATTTT. The chain has TRBV28 and TRBJ1-5; no firm D call. The germline CDR1 and CDR2 sequences are MDHEN and SYDVKM. The CDR3 is 14 residues long. Trimming cost V 1 base and J 4 bases, with 8 bases left between them.

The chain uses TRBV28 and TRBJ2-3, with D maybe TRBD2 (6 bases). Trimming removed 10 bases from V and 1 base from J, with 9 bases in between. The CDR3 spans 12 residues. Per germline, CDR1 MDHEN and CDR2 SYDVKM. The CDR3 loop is CATSDRTDTQYF. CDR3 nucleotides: TGTGCCACTAGCGACCGCACAGATACGCAGTATTTT.

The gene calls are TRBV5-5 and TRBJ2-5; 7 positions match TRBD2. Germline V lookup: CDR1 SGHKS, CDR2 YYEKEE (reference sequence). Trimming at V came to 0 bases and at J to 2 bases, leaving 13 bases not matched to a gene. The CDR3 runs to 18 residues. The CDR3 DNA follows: TGTGCCAGCAGCTTGGGGGGGACTAAAACAGTCCCTCAAGAGACCCAGTACTTC. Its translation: CASSLGGTKTVPQETQYF.

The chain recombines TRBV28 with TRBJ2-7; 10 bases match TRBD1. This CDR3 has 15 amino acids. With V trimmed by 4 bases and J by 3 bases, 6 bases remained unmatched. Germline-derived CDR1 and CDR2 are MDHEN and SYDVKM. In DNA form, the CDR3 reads TGTGCCAGCAGTTCCCAGGGACAGGGGCTCTACGAGCAGTACTTC. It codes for CASSSQGQGLYEQYF.

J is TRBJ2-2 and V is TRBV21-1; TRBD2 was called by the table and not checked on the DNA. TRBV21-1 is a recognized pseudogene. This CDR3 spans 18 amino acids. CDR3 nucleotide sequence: TGTGCCAGCAGCAAAGCGATTGGCCTAGCGGGACCCACCGGGGAGCTGTTTTTT. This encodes CASSKAIGLAGPTGELFF.

In DNA, the CDR3 is TGTGCCAGCTCACCCTGGACTAGCATCGAGACCCAGTACTTC. This sequence encodes CASSPWTSIETQYF. The chain links TRBV18 to TRBJ2-5, with 8 bases lining up with TRBD2. Germline values: CDR1 KGHSH, CDR2 LQKENI. The V gene end was trimmed by 3 bases and the J gene end by 5 bases; junction bases not matched to a gene: 5. The CDR3 consists of 14 residues. The full variable domain, with the rest looked up from reference TRBV18 and TRBJ2-5, is NAGVMQNPRHLVRRRGQEARLRCSPMKGHSHVYWYRQLPEEGLKFMVYLQKENIIDESGMPKERFSAEFPKEGPSILRIQQVVRGDSAAYFCASSPWTSIETQYFGPGTRLLVL.

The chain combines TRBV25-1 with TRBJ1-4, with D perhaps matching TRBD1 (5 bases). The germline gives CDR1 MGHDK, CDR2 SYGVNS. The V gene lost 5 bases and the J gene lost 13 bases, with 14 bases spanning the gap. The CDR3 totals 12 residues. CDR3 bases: TGTGCCAGCAGTCGGGCCGGGACGGGACTGTTTTTT. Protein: CASSRAGTGLFF.

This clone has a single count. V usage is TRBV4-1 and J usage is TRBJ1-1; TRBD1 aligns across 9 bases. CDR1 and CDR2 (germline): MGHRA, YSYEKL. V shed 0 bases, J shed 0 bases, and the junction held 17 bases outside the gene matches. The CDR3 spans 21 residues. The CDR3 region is CASSQEGDRVTDRFLNTEAFF. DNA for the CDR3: TGCGCCAGCAGCCAAGAAGGGGACAGGGTTACCGACCGCTTCCTGAACACTGAAGCTTTCTTT.

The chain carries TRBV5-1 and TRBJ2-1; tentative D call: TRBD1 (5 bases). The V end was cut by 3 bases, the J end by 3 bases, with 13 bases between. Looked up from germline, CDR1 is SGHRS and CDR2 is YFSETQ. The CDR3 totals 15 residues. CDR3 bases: TGCGCCAGCAGCTCACGAACCGACAGCTACAATGAGCAGTTCTTC. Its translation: CASSSRTDSYNEQFF.

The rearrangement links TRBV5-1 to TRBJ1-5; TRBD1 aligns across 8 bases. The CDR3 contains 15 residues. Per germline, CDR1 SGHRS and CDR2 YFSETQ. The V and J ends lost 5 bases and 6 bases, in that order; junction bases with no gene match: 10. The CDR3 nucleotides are TGCGCCAGCAGGCTTGACTCAGGGGGCGGTCAGCCCCAGCATTTT. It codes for CASRLDSGGGQPQHF.

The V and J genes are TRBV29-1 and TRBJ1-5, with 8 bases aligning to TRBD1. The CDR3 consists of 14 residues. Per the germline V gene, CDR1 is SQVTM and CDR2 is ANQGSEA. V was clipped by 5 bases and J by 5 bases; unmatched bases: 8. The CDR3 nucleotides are TGCAGCGTTTCCAGGGGGCTTGGGGATCAGCCCCAGCATTTT. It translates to CSVSRGLGDQPQHF.